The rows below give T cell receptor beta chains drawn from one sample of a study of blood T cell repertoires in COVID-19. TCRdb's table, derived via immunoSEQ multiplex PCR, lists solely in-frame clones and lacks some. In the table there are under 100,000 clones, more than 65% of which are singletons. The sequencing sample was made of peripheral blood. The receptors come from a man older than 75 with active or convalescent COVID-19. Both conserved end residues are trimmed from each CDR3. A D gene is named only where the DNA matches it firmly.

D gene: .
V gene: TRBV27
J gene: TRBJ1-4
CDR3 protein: ASSKRWAEREKLF

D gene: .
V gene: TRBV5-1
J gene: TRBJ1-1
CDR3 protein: ASSVEDGTEAF

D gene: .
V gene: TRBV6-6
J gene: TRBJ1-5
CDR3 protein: ASRGYGESNQPQH

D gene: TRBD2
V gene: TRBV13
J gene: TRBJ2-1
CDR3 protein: ASSLGLGLDTYNEQF

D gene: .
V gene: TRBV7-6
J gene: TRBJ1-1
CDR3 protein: ASSLEPGPNTEAF

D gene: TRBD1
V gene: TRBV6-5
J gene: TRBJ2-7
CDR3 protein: ASKDRGPYEQY

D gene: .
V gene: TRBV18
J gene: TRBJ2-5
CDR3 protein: ASSPGLIQETQY

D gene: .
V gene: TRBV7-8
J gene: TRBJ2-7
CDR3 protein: ASSPMRGPYEQY

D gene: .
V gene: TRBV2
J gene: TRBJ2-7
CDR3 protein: ASRETLGGGGYEQY

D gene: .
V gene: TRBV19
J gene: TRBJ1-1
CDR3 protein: ASSDRPNTEAF

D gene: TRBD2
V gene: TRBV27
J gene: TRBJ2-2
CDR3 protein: ASSPGLAALTGELF

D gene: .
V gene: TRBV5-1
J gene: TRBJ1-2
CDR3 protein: ASSFEQDTGYT

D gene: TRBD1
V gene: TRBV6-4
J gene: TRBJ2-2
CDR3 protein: ASSDQPDRQGGELF

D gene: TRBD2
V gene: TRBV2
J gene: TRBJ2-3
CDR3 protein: ASSAQRGGRTDTQY

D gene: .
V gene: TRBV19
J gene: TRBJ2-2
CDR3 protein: ASRRSGMGGELF

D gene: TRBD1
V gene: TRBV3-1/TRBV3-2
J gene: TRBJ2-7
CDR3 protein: ASSQGTGNEQY

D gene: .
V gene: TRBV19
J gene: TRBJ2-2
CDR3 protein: ASRTQSNTGELF

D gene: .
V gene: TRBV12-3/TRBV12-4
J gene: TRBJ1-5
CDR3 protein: ASRGGGNQPQH

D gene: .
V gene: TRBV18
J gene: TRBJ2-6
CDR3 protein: ASSPIREAGANVLT

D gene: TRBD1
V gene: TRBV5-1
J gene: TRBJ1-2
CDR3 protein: ASSAQTGSGGYT

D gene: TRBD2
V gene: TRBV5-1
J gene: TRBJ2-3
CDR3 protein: ASSPLAGATDTQY

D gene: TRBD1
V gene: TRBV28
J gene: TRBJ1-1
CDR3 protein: ASRPGQSNTEAF

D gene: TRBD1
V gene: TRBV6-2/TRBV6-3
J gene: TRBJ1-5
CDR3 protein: ASSRGQGASNQPQH

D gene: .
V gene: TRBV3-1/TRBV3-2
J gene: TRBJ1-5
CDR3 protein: ASSQDLRENQPQH

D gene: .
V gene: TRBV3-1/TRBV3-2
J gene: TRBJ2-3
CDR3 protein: ASSHPRGRSSTDTQY

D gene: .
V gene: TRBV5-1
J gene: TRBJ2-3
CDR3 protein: ASSLRGGVGTDTQY

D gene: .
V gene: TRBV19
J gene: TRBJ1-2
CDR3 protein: ASSIARQETGPNYGYT

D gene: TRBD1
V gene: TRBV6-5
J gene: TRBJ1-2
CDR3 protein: ASSKDRGGGYGYT

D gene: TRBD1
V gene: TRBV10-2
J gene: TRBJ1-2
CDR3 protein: ASSPPGGRDGYT

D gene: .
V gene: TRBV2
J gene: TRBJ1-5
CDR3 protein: ASSEGPNQPQH

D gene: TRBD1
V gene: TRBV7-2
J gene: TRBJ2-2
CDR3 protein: ASSDRVPPGELF

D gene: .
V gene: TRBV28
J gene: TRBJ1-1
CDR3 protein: ASSNYPLNTEAF

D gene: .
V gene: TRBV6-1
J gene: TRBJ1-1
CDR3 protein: ASSEPEGTRAF

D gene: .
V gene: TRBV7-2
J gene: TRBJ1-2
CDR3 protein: ASSLRYSRYGYT

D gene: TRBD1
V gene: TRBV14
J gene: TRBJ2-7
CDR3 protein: ASSQRFRTGAWKQY

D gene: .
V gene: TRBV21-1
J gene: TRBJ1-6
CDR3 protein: ASSAGTGSCRSPLH

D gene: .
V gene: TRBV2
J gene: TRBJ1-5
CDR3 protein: ASSGTVNSNQPQH

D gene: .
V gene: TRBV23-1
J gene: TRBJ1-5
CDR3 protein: ASSQATGSEQPQH

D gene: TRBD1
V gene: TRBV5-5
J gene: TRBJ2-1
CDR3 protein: ASSVGGQGSYNEQF

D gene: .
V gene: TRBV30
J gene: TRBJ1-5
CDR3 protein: ASGPQEGQPQH

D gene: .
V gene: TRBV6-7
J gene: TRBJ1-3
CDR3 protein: ASSYPTGHRHFYSGNTIY

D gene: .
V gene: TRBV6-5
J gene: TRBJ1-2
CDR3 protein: ASSSLEGYT

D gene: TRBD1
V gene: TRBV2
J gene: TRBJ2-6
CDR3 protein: ASKGQGTGANVLT

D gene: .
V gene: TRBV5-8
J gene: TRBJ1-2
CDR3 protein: ASSPWGDYGYT

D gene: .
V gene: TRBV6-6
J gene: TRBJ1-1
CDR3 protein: ASSYGAVNTEAF

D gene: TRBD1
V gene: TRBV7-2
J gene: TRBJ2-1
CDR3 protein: ASSHRGTGIYNEQF

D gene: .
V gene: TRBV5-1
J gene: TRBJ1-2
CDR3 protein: ASSLDTDYGYT

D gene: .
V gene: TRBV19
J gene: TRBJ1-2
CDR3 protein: ASSISAGALEGSGYT

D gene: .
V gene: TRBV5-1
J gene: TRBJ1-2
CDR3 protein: ASSLGGRGDYGYT

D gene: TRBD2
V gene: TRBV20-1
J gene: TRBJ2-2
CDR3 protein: SASGLAGVSGDGELF

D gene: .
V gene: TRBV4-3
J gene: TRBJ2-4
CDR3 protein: ASSSTGDAKNIQY

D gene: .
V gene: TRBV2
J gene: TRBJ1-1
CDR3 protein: ASSPQRGTEAF

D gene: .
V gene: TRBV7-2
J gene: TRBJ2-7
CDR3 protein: ASSYIQDYEQY

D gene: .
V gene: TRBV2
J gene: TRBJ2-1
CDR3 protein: ASRGDYNEQF

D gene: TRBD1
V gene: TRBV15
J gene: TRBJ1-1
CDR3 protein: ATSMDRLNTEAF